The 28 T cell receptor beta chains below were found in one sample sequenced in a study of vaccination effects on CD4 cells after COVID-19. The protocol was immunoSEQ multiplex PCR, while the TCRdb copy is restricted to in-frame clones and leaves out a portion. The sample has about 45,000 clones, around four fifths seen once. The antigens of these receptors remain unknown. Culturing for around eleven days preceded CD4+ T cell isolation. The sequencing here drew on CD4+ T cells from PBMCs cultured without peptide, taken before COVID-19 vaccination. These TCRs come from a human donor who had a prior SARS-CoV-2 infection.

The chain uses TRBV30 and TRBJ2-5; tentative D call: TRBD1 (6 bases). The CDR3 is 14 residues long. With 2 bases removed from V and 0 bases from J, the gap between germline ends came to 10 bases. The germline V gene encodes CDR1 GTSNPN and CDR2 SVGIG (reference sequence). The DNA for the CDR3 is TGTGCCTGGAGTCCAGGACAGTACCAAGAGACCCAGTACTTC. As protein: CAWSPGQYQETQYF.

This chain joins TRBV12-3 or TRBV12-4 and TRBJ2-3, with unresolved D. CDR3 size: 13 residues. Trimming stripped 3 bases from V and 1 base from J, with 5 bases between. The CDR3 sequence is CASSFPGTDTQYF. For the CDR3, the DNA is TGTGCCAGCAGTTTCCCAGGCACAGATACGCAGTATTTT.

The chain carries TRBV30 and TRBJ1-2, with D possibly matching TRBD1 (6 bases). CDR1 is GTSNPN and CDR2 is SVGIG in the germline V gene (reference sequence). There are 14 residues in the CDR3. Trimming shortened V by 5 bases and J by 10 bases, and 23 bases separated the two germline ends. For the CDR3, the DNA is TGTGCCTGGTCAATGGACAGTAGAATAACCCTCTACACCTTC. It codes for CAWSMDSRITLYTF.

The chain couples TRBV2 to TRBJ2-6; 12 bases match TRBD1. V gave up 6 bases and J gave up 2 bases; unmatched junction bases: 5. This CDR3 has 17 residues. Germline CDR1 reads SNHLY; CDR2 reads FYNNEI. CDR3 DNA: TGTGCCAGCAGCCACGGGACAGGGGGCGCTGGGGCCAACGTCCTGACTTTC. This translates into CASSHGTGGAGANVLTF. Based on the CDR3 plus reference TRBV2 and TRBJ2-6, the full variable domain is EPEVTQTPSHQVTQMGQEVILRCVPISNHLYFYWYRQILGQKVEFLVSFYNNEISEKSEIFDDQFSVERPDGSNFTLKIRSTKLEDSAMYFCASSHGTGGAGANVLTFGAGSRLTVL.

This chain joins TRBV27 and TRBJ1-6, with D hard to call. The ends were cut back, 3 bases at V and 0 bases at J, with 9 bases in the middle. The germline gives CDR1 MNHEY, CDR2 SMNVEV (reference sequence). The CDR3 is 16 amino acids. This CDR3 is CASSFGRSSYNSPLHF. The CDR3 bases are TGTGCCAGCAGTTTTGGTAGGAGCTCCTATAATTCACCCCTCCACTTT.

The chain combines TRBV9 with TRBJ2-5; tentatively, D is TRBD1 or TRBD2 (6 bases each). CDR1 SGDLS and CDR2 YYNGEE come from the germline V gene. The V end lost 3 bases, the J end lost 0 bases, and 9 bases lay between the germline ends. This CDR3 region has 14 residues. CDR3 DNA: TGTGCCAGCAGCGCGGGGGCGTACCAAGAGACCCAGTACTTC. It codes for CASSAGAYQETQYF. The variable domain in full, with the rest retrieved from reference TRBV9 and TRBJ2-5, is DSGVTQTPKHLITATGQRVTLRCSPRSGDLSVYWYQQSLDQGLQFLIQYYNGEERAKGNILERFSAQQFPDLHSELNLSSLELGDSALYFCASSAGAYQETQYFGPGTRLLVL.

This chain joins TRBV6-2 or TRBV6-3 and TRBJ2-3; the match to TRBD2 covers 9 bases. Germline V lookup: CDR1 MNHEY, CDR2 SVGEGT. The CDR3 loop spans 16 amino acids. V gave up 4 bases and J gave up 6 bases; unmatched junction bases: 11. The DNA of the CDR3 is TGTGCCAGCAGTTTTGACGCGGGAGGGCCTTGGGATACGCAGTATTTT. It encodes CASSFDAGGPWDTQYF.

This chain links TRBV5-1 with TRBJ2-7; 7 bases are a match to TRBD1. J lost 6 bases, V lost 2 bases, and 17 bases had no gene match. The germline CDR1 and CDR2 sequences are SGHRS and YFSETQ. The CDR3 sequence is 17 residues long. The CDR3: CASSFRQGELVRGEQYF. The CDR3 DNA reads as TGCGCCAGCAGCTTTCGACAGGGTGAACTGGTACGGGGCGAGCAGTACTTC.

The DNA of the CDR3 is TGTGCCAGCAGCTCAGGGGGCAGACAGACGGATGGCTACACCTTC. Translated, it gives CASSSGGRQTDGYTF. J is TRBJ1-2 and V is TRBV7-3; 8 positions match TRBD1. Germline V lookup: CDR1 SGHTA, CDR2 FQGTGA. The J segment lost 6 bases and the V segment lost 4 bases, leaving 10 bases of the junction unmatched. There are 15 residues in the CDR3.

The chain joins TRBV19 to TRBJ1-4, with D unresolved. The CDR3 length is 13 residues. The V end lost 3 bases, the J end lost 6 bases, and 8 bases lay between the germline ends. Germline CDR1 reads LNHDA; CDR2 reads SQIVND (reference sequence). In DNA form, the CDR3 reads TGTGCCAGTAGTATCAACAGAGATGAAAAACTGTTTTTT. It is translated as CASSINRDEKLFF.

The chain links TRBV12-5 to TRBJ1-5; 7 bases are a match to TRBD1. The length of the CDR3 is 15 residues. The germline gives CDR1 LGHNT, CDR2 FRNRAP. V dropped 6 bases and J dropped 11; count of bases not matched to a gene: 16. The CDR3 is CASGMEGAVKAAQHF. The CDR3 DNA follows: TGTGCTAGTGGCATGGAGGGGGCAGTAAAGGCGGCCCAGCATTTT.

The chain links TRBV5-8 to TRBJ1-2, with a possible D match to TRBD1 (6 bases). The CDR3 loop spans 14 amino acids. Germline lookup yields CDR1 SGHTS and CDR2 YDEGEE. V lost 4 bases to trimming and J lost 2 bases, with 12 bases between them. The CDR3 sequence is CASSPGHRNYGYTF. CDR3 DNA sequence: TGTGCCAGCAGCCCGGGACACCGGAACTATGGCTACACCTTC.

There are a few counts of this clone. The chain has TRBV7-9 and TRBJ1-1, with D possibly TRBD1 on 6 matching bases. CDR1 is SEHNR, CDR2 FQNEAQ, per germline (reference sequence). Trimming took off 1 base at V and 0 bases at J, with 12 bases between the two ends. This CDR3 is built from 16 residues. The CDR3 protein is CASSLVGQRMNTEAFF. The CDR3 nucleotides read TGTGCCAGCAGCTTAGTCGGACAGAGGATGAACACTGAAGCTTTCTTT.

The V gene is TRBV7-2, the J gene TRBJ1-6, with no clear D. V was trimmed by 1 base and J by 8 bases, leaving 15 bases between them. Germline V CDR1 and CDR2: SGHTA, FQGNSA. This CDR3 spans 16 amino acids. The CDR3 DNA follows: TGTGCCAGCAGCTTAGTAAGCTCTCGCGGGGATTCACCCCTCCACTTT. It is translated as CASSLVSSRGDSPLHF.

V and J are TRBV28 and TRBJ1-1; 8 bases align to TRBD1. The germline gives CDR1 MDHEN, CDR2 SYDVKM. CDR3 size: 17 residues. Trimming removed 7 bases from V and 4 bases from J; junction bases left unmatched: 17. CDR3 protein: CASTDQGARTYITEAFF. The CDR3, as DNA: TGTGCCAGCACCGATCAGGGGGCCCGTACCTATATCACTGAAGCTTTCTTT.

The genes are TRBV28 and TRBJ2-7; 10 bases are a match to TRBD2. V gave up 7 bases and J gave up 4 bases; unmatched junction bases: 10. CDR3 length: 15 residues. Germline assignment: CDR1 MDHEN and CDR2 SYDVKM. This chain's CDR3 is CASTPRGSGRYEQYF. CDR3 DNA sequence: TGTGCCAGCACTCCCAGGGGTAGCGGGAGGTACGAGCAGTACTTC.

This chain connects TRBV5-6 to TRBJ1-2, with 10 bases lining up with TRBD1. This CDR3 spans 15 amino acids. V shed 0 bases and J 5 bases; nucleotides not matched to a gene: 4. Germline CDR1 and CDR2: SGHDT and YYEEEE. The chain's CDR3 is CASSLGGTGAYGYTF. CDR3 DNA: TGTGCCAGCAGCTTGGGGGGGACAGGGGCTTATGGCTACACCTTC. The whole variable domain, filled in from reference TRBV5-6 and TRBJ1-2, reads DAGVTQSPTHLIKTRGQQVTLRCSPKSGHDTVSWYQQALGQGPQFIFQYYEEEERQRGNFPDRFSGHQFPNYSSELNVNALLLGDSALYLCASSLGGTGAYGYTFGSGTRLTVV.

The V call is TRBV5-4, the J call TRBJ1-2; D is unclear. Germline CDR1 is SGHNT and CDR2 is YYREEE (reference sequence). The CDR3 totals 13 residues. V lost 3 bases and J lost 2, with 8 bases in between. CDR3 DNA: TGTGCCAGCAGCTCCACAGAAAACTATGGCTACACCTTC. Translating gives CASSSTENYGYTF.

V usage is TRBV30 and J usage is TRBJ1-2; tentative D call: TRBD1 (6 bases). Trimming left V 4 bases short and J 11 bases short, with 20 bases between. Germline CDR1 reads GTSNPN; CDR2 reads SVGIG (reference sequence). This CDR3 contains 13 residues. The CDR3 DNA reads TGTGCCTGGACGCCCGGACCGGGACATCATTACACCTTC. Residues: CAWTPGPGHHYTF.

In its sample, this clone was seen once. CDR3 in DNA: TGTGCCAGCCTCACTGTGGGGGATACGCAGTATTTT. Amino acid sequence: CASLTVGDTQYF. The V gene is TRBV6-5, the J gene TRBJ2-3; D unclear. V lost 8 bases and J 6 bases, leaving 12 bases between the germline ends. The V gene's germline CDR1 is MNHEY and CDR2 SVGAGI. The CDR3 spans 12 residues.

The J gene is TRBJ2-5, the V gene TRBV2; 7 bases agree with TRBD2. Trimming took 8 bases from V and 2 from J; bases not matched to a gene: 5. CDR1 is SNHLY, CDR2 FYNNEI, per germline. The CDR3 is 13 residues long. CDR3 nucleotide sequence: TGTGCCAGCGGATGGACTAGACAAGAGACCCAGTACTTC. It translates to CASGWTRQETQYF. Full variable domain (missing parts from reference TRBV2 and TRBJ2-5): EPEVTQTPSHQVTQMGQEVILRCVPISNHLYFYWYRQILGQKVEFLVSFYNNEISEKSEIFDDQFSVERPDGSNFTLKIRSTKLEDSAMYFCASGWTRQETQYFGPGTRLLVL.

This CDR3 is CASSQESVRTWKVGTEAFF. The CDR3 coding sequence is TGTGCCAGCAGCCAGGAGAGCGTCCGGACTTGGAAAGTAGGCACTGAAGCTTTCTTT. The chain uses TRBV3-1 (or the pseudogene TRBV3-2) and TRBJ1-1; D is uncertain. Deletions cut 3 bases from V and 4 bases from J, with 27 bases between. Looked up from germline, CDR1 is LGHDT and CDR2 is YNNKEL (reference sequence). There are 19 residues in the CDR3.

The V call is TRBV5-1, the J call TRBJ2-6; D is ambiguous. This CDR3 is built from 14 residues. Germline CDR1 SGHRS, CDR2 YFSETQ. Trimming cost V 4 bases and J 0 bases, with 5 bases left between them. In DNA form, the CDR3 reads TGCGCCAGCAGCGTGACCTCTGGGGCCAACGTCCTGACTTTC. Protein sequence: CASSVTSGANVLTF.

The CDR3 DNA is TGTGCCAGCTCACCCAGGGACGGCACAGATACGCAGTATTTT. Residues: CASSPRDGTDTQYF. The chain links TRBV18 to TRBJ2-3; the D call may be TRBD1 or TRBD2 (5 bases each). The CDR3 runs 14 residues. V was cut by 3 bases and J by 1 base, with 8 bases left in between. The germline V gene has CDR1 KGHSH and CDR2 LQKENI.

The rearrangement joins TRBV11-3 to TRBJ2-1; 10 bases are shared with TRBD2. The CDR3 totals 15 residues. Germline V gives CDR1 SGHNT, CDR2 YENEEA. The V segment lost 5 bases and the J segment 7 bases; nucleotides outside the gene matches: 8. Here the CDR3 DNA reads TGTGCCAGCAGCCCGGGACTAGCGCGTCAAAATGAGCAGTTCTTC. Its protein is CASSPGLARQNEQFF.

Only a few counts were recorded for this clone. The CDR3 spells CASSPSRAGGVGTQYF. The CDR3 bases are TGTGCCAGCAGTCCCAGCCGGGCAGGGGGCGTTGGGACCCAGTACTTC. The gene calls are TRBV27 and TRBJ2-5; 8 positions match TRBD1. CDR1 MNHEY and CDR2 SMNVEV come from the germline V gene (reference sequence). V lost 5 bases, J lost 7 bases, and 15 bases stayed unmatched. The CDR3 extends over 16 amino acids.

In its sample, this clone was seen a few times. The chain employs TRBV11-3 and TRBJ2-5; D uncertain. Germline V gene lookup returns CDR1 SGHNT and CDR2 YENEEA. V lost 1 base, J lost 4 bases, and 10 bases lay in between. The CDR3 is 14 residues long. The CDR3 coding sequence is TGTGCCAGCAGCTTAGGCAGTTTTGGAGAGACCCAGTACTTC. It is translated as CASSLGSFGETQYF.

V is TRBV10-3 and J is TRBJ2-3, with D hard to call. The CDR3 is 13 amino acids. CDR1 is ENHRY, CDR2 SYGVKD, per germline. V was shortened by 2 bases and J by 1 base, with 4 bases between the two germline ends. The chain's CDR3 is CAISEPRTDTQYF. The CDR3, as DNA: TGTGCCATCAGTGAGCCGCGCACAGATACGCAGTATTTT.